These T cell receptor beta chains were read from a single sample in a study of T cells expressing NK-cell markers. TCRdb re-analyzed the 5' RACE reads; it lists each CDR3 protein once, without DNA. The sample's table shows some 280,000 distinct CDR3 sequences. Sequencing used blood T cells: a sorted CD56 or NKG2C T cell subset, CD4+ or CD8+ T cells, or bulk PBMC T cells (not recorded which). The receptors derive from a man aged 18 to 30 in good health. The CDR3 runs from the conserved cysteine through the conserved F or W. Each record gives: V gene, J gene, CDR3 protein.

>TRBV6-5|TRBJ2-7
CASTPRQGSSYEQYF
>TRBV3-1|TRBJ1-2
CASSHGPGRGYTF
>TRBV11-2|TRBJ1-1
CASSRGVQGNTEAFF
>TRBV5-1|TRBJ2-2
CASSLTAGGPTGELFF
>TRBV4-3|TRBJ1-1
CASSQEGWGNTEAFF
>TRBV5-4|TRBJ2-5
CASSLVGRRKETQYF
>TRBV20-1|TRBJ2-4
CSARDQRQDWFKAKNIQYF
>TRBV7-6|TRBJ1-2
CASSLDPGTPYGYTF
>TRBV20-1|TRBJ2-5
CSAHSAETQYF
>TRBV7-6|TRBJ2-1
CASGAGGNEQFF
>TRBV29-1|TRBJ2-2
CSGRQGTTGELFF
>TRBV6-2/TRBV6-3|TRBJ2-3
CASASGSSQYF
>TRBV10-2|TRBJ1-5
CASRETGVSNQPQHF
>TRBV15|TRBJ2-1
CATSINSGPTYNEQFF
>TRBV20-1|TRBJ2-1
CSAPGQVRNEQFF
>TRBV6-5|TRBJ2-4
CASSYSTGAWNIQYF
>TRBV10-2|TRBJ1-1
CASSAVWAEDTEAFF
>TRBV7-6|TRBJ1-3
CASSPSGKRNTIYF
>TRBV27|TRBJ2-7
CASRPGQTFAQYF
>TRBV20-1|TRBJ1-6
CSARATGELYNSPLHF
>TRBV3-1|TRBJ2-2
CASSQGWVYKNTGELFF
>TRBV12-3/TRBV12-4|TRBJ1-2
CASSPSPTIFYTF
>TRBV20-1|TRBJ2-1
CSARVTFTGGRDEQFF
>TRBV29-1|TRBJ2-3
CSSTQSTDTQYF
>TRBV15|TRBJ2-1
CATSRTTVSSYNEQFF
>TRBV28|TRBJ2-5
CASSFGFSRGQETQYF
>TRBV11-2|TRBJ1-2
CASSSQPGTGIRGYTF
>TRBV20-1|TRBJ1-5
CSARRGGNQPQHF
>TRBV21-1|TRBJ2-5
CASSKEGQGGAQYF
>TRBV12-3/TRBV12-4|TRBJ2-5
CASSAGTGGKETQYF
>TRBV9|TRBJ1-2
CASSVGTAGHNYGYTF
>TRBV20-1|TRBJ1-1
CSAAHGGWTTVNTEAFF
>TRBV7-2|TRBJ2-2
CASSLRGYGELFF
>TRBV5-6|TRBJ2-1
CASSLGGTSGIYNEQFF
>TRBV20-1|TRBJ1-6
CSARAQGNNSPLHF
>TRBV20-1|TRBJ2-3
CSAQGLAIQDTQYF
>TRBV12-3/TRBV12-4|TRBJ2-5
CASSFQGRETQYF